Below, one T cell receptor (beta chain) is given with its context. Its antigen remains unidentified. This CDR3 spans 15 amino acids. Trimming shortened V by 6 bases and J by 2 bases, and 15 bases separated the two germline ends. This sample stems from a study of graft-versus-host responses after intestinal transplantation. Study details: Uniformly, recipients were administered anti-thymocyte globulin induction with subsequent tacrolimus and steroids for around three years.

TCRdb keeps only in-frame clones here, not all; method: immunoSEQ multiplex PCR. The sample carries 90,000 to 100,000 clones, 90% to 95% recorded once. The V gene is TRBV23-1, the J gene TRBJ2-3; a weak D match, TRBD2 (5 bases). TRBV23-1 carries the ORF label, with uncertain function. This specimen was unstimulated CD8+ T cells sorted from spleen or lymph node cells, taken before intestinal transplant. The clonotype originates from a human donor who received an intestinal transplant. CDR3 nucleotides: TGCGCCAGCAGAAAAAGACGGGGAGACACAGATACGCAGTATTTT. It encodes CASRKRRGDTDTQYF.